Listed below are T cell receptor beta chains from one sample, sequenced in a study of shared clonotypes between healthy human individuals. Generated by immunoSEQ multiplex PCR, the TCRdb table keeps only in-frame clones and is missing some. The sample has millions of clones, approximately 93% seen once. Input material: naive CD4+ T cells from PBMCs. The receptors shown here come from a man between 18 and 35 years old in good health. Some clones in this sample may be carry-over from other donors' samples. The CDR3 runs from the conserved cysteine through the conserved F or W.

CDR3 length	V gene	CDR3 protein
13	TRBV6-1	CASSQGPSDTQYF
14	TRBV7-9	CASSPGTGNNEQFF
12	TRBV6-6	CASRPGREKLFF
15	TRBV6-6	CASSTLPRGQETQYF
14	TRBV2	CASTLGRGGETQYF
16	TRBV5-4	CASSEGLAGGVDTQYF
16	TRBV5-1	CASSIRDSRMYNEQFF
15	TRBV14	CASSQRQGADTEAFF
16	TRBV6-1	CASSEVGQGSSYEQYF
12	TRBV11-2	CASSTRLYEQFF
13	TRBV30	CAWRDRVTDTQYF
18	TRBV28	CASSSPPGQGISNQPQHF
13	TRBV6-1	CASQVGLTDTQYF
12	TRBV30	CAGSGGQRGYTF
13	TRBV2	CASSAQLQETQYF
15	TRBV6-1	CASSEPRGMNTEAFF
15	TRBV28	CASSFPRGSGYGYTF
11	TRBV30	CAWSEYNEQFF
13	TRBV30	CAWSRLNTGELFF
17	TRBV7-2	CASSPYPDRGRNTEAFF
13	TRBV27	CASSPPGGYGYTF
13	TRBV7-2	CASSSSGGGTQYF
13	TRBV9	CASSGGGPNEQYF
13	TRBV7-2	CASSRHQNTEAFF
14	TRBV27	CASSLARGPYEQYF
16	TRBV4-3	CASSQARGRGSYGYTF
12	TRBV5-1	CASGTTTDTQYF
14	TRBV6-6	CAGRVGSENTEAFF
14	TRBV28	CASRLGARGGTQYF
13	TRBV28	CASSFNLYNEQFF
14	TRBV6-1	CASSGKGGNQPQHF
18	TRBV21-1	CASSKVWSGGELRETQYF
13	TRBV7-8	CASSSGLGETQYF
13	TRBV7-9	CASSLGRYNEQFF
17	TRBV5-1	CASSLEGLAGGVDTQYF
13	TRBV12-5	CASALAGSYEQYF
12	TRBV29-1	CSAGDGNYGYTF
14	TRBV6-5	CASSETGTSYGYTF
15	TRBV19	CASSMVPASNYGYTF
14	TRBV5-1	CASSGKTSTDTQYF
14	TRBV5-1	CASSSTGLGETQYF